Listed below are T cell receptor beta chains from one sample, sequenced in a study of shared clonotypes between healthy human individuals. Here immunoSEQ multiplex PCR was the method, and the copy in TCRdb shows in-frame clones only, minus some. The sample has about 2 million clones; over 85% are singletons. The sequenced sample consisted of naive CD8+ T cells sorted from blood. Receptor source: a man aged 18-30 years in good health. CDR3s include the opening cysteine and the closing phenylalanine or tryptophan. D genes are given only for firm matches. Clone sizes are given selectively: once, few, many, or a class where the clone is expanded.

j_gene	d_gene	abundance	v_gene	CDR3aa	CDR3nt
TRBJ2-7	TRBD2	NA	TRBV5-1	CASSLARGGTYEQYF	TGCGCCAGCAGCTTGGCCCGGGGGGGCACCTACGAGCAGTACTTC
TRBJ1-2	NA	once	TRBV6-4	CASSEVRVNYGYTF	TGTGCCAGCAGTGAAGTCAGGGTTAACTATGGCTACACCTTC
TRBJ2-5	TRBD1	once	TRBV30	CAWSETGGIEETQYF	TGTGCCTGGAGTGAAACAGGGGGGATCGAAGAGACCCAGTACTTC
TRBJ1-5	NA	NA	TRBV7-8	CASSLSPGGPQHF	TGTGCCAGCAGCTTATCCCCCGGGGGGCCCCAGCATTTT
TRBJ1-5	NA	NA	TRBV28	CASSFVTDSNQPQHF	TGTGCCAGCAGTTTCGTAACAGATAGCAATCAGCCCCAGCATTTT
TRBJ2-7	NA	NA	TRBV25-1	CASSGGIRSYEQYF	TGTGCCAGCAGTGGGGGAATTCGGTCCTACGAGCAGTACTTC
TRBJ1-5	NA	NA	TRBV30	CAFYLRRHISNQPQHF	TGTGCCTTCTACCTCCGGAGACATATTTCCAATCAGCCCCAGCATTTT
TRBJ2-3	NA	once	TRBV10-1	CASSETGGLTDTQYF	TGCGCCAGCAGTGAGACTGGCGGACTCACAGATACGCAGTATTTT
TRBJ2-7	TRBD1	NA	TRBV29-1	CSVETGGNYEQYF	TGCAGCGTTGAGACAGGGGGAAACTACGAGCAGTACTTC
TRBJ2-5	TRBD2	NA	TRBV27	CASRPDWWTSGQETQYF	TGTGCCAGCAGGCCAGATTGGTGGACTAGCGGGCAAGAGACCCAGTACTTC
TRBJ2-3	NA	NA	TRBV11-2	CASRDSWDTQYF	TGTGCCAGCAGAGACTCTTGGGATACGCAGTATTTT
TRBJ1-4	NA	NA	TRBV11-2	CASTLEGEKLFF	TGTGCCAGCACCCTCGAGGGTGAAAAACTGTTTTTT
TRBJ2-3	NA	few	TRBV9	CASSVAVTGADTQYF	TGTGCCAGCAGCGTAGCTGTGACTGGGGCAGATACGCAGTATTTT
TRBJ2-3	NA	NA	TRBV30	CAWMGDTQYF	TGTGCCTGGATGGGGGATACGCAGTATTTT
TRBJ2-7	TRBD1	NA	TRBV4-1	CASSQVNLGQSYEQYF	TGCGCCAGCAGCCAAGTTAATTTGGGACAGAGCTACGAGCAGTACTTC
TRBJ2-5	NA	NA	TRBV19	CASSTTRDEETQYF	TGTGCCAGTAGTACAACCCGGGATGAGGAGACCCAGTACTTC
TRBJ2-7	TRBD2	NA	TRBV13	CASSFGGRIHEQYF	TGTGCCAGCAGCTTTGGCGGGAGGATACACGAGCAGTACTTC
TRBJ2-7	TRBD1	NA	TRBV2	CAGGQGSHEQYF	TGTGCCGGGGGACAGGGGTCCCACGAGCAGTACTTC
TRBJ1-6	TRBD1	NA	TRBV5-4	CASSSLTGPLLDNSPLHF	TGTGCCAGCAGCTCGTTGACAGGGCCTCTCTTGGATAATTCACCCCTCCACTTT
TRBJ2-7	NA	NA	TRBV27	CASSLLGAHEQYF	TGTGCCAGCAGTTTACTGGGGGCACACGAGCAGTACTTC
TRBJ1-4	NA	NA	TRBV9	CASSEGSTATNEKLFF	TGTGCCAGCAGCGAAGGGTCGACAGCAACTAATGAAAAACTGTTTTTT
TRBJ1-1	NA	NA	TRBV5-8	CASSLESDLNTEAFF	TGTGCCAGCAGCTTGGAATCAGACTTGAACACTGAAGCTTTCTTT
TRBJ2-2	NA	NA	TRBV5-4	CASTPTPGTGELFF	TGTGCCAGCACCCCGACCCCAGGGACCGGGGAGCTGTTTTTT
TRBJ2-1	TRBD2	once	TRBV27	CASSLLAGMEEQFF	TGTGCCAGCAGTTTGCTAGCGGGGATGGAGGAGCAGTTCTTC
TRBJ1-4	NA	NA	TRBV7-9	CASSLSMQGKTEKLFF	TGTGCCAGCAGCCTGTCGATGCAGGGTAAAACTGAAAAACTGTTTTTT
TRBJ2-2	NA	NA	TRBV6-5	CASSPYGHNTGELFF	TGTGCCAGCAGTCCCTATGGACATAACACCGGGGAGCTGTTTTTT
TRBJ2-2	TRBD1	NA	TRBV6-4	CARTQWGTGAGELFF	TGTGCCAGAACCCAGTGGGGGACAGGGGCCGGGGAGCTGTTTTTT
TRBJ2-5	TRBD2	NA	TRBV7-2	CASSNVGVAGPQETQYF	TGTGCCAGCAGCAACGTCGGGGTAGCGGGACCCCAAGAGACCCAGTACTTC
TRBJ2-7	NA	NA	TRBV7-9	CASSHGSYEQYF	TGTGCCAGCAGCCATGGGTCCTACGAGCAGTACTTC
TRBJ1-2	NA	once	TRBV2	CASSEWTEEDYGYTF	TGTGCCAGCAGTGAATGGACAGAGGAAGACTATGGCTACACCTTC
TRBJ2-2	NA	once	TRBV27	CASSALTGTKNLAGELFF	TGTGCCAGCAGTGCTTTAACAGGGACGAAGAACCTTGCCGGGGAGCTGTTTTTT
TRBJ2-1	NA	NA	TRBV20-1	CSARWGEQFF	TGCAGTGCCAGATGGGGCGAGCAGTTCTTC
TRBJ1-5	NA	NA	TRBV6-1	CASSEYRDNQPQHF	TGTGCCAGCAGTGAATACAGGGACAATCAGCCCCAGCATTTT
TRBJ2-7	NA	NA	TRBV11-2	CASSTQTSSYEQYF	TGTGCCAGCAGCACTCAGACTAGTTCCTACGAGCAGTACTTC
TRBJ2-1	NA	NA	TRBV14	CASSQGVKVAEYNEQFF	TGTGCCAGCAGCCAAGGGGTTAAGGTAGCGGAGTACAATGAGCAGTTCTTC
TRBJ2-5	NA	once	TRBV5-3	CARSRMETQYF	TGTGCCAGAAGCCGAATGGAGACCCAGTACTTC
TRBJ2-5	NA	NA	TRBV6-4	CASRDLQETQYF	TGTGCCAGCCGGGACCTACAAGAGACCCAGTACTTC
TRBJ2-7	TRBD2	NA	TRBV6-5	CASREGRAFSYEQYF	TGTGCCAGCCGGGAGGGACGGGCCTTCTCCTACGAGCAGTACTTC
TRBJ2-7	NA	NA	TRBV27	CASKSGSYEQYF	TGTGCCAGCAAGTCGGGCTCCTACGAGCAGTACTTC